A single sample gave rise to the 10 T cell receptor beta chains below, sequenced in a study of blood T cell repertoires in COVID-19. Here immunoSEQ multiplex PCR was the method, and the copy in TCRdb shows in-frame clones only, minus some. The table includes some 250,000 clones, roughly 91% detected once. Specimen: peripheral blood. These receptors all come from a woman aged 35 to 49 who had recovered from COVID-19.

This clone has only one observation. The V call is TRBV14, the J call TRBJ2-3; TRBD2 matches at 7 bases. The CDR3 has 14 residues. The V gene's germline CDR1 is SGHDN and CDR2 FVKESK. V gave up 4 bases and J gave up 4 bases; unmatched junction bases: 5. The CDR3 nucleotides are TGTGCCAGCAGCCCCTTGGCGGGAGCAGATACGCAGTATTTT. Translating gives CASSPLAGADTQYF.

The V gene is TRBV4-1, the J gene TRBJ2-5, with D possibly TRBD2 on 6 matching bases. CDR1 MGHRA and CDR2 YSYEKL come from the germline V gene. This CDR3 contains 16 residues. Trimming took off 1 base at V and 2 bases at J, with 14 bases between the two ends. CDR3 loop: CASSQGGAGGQETQYF. The CDR3 bases are TGCGCCAGCAGCCAAGGAGGGGCTGGGGGGCAAGAGACCCAGTACTTC.

The chain recombines TRBV3-1 (or the pseudogene TRBV3-2) with TRBJ1-2, with TRBD1 matching 9 bases. Trimming took 6 bases from V and 7 from J; bases not matched to a gene: 9. The CDR3 covers 14 residues. Germline CDR1 reads LGHDT; CDR2 reads YNNKEL (reference sequence). CDR3 in DNA: TGTGCCAGCAGAAGACAGGGGGACCGAGGTGGCTACACCTTC. It specifies CASRRQGDRGGYTF.

The genes are TRBV7-2 and TRBJ2-2; 11 bases map to TRBD2. The V gene end was trimmed by 5 bases and the J gene end by 2 bases; junction bases not matched to a gene: 7. The CDR3 is 17 residues long. Per germline, CDR1 SGHTA and CDR2 FQGNSA. CDR3 in DNA: TGTGCCAGCAGCCCCAGACTAGCGGGACCAAACACCGGGGAGCTGTTTTTT. Protein product: CASSPRLAGPNTGELFF.

V gene TRBV3-1 (or the pseudogene TRBV3-2) combines with J gene TRBJ1-4, with D perhaps TRBD1 (6 bases). This CDR3 region has 15 residues. The V gene lost 1 base and the J gene lost 13 bases, with 19 bases spanning the gap. Germline V gene sequence: CDR1 LGHDT, CDR2 YNNKEL (reference sequence). Here the CDR3 reads CASSQGGSRDTRLFF. CDR3 bases: TGTGCCAGCAGCCAAGGGGGCAGCCGGGACACGAGACTGTTTTTT.

The chain's CDR3 is CASSQTGGDQPQHF. The CDR3 coding sequence is TGTGCCAGCAGCCAGACAGGGGGCGATCAGCCCCAGCATTTT. The rearrangement links TRBV2 to TRBJ1-5; 10 bases align to TRBD1. This CDR3 has 14 residues. J lost 5 bases, V lost 6 bases, and 4 bases had no gene match. CDR1 and CDR2 from the germline V gene are SNHLY and FYNNEI.

This sequence joins TRBV11-2 and TRBJ2-5; D is possibly TRBD1 (6 bases). There are 15 residues in the CDR3. Between the trimmed V and J ends, which lost 2 bases and 5 bases, there was a span of 15 bases. Germline CDR1 SGHAT, CDR2 FQNNGV. The chain's CDR3 is CASSLWGPSGETQYF. The CDR3 region has the DNA TGTGCCAGCAGCTTATGGGGGCCCTCGGGGGAGACCCAGTACTTC.

V and J are TRBV3-1 (or the pseudogene TRBV3-2) and TRBJ2-7, with D perhaps TRBD2 (6 bases). V was pared by 7 bases and J by 5 bases, with 12 bases between. CDR1 LGHDT and CDR2 YNNKEL come from the germline V gene (reference sequence). The CDR3 consists of 12 residues. The CDR3: CASTPGGNEQYF. CDR3 nucleotide sequence: TGTGCCAGCACCCCTGGGGGGAACGAGCAGTACTTC.

The gene calls are TRBV7-2 and TRBJ1-5; the D gene is possibly TRBD1 (6 bases). In germline, CDR1 is SGHTA, CDR2 FQGNSA. The CDR3 loop spans 16 amino acids. Trimming removed 4 bases from V and 0 bases from J, with 13 bases in between. CDR3 DNA: TGTGCCAGCAGCTGGGGGCCAGACTATAGCAATCAGCCCCAGCATTTT. This codes for CASSWGPDYSNQPQHF.

V is TRBV5-8 and J is TRBJ2-2; D call uncertain. The CDR3 covers 19 residues. Germline assignment: CDR1 SGHTS and CDR2 YDEGEE. With 0 bases removed from V and 2 bases from J, the gap between germline ends came to 20 bases. CDR3 loop: CASSLVVFLGSLNTGELFF. The CDR3 nucleotides read TGTGCCAGCAGCTTGGTGGTGTTTCTGGGCAGCCTAAACACCGGGGAGCTGTTTTTT.